The 10 T cell receptor beta chains presented below share a single source sample, sequenced in a study of T cell responses to AZD1222 COVID-19 vaccine. Repertoires were generated with immunoSEQ multiplex PCR, while TCRdb's copy carries only in-frame clones and drops some. This table holds about 140,000 clones, 85% to 90% found once. The sample here was peripheral blood, taken on day 0 of AZD1222 vaccination. These receptors originate from an adult in good health.

This rearrangement joins TRBV11-3 to TRBJ1-3, with D perhaps TRBD1 (5 bases). From germline, CDR1 is SGHNT and CDR2 YENEEA. The V and J ends lost 11 bases and 4 bases respectively, with 18 bases between them. The CDR3 has 14 amino acids. The CDR3 coding sequence is TGTGCCGGGGCCATCCGGGCAGGAGGAAACACCATATATTTT. Amino acid sequence: CAGAIRAGGNTIYF. The variable domain in full, completed from reference TRBV11-3 and TRBJ1-3, reads EAGVVQSPRYKIIEKKQPVAFWCNPISGHNTLYWYLQNLGQGPELLIRYENEEAVDDSQLPKDRFSAERLKGVDSTLKIQPAELGDSAVYLCAGAIRAGGNTIYFGEGSWLTVV.

The V and J genes are TRBV5-1 and TRBJ2-3; TRBD2 agrees at 7 bases. CDR3 length: 13 residues. Germline CDR1 and CDR2: SGHRS and YFSETQ. V was pared by 4 bases and J by 3 bases, with 2 bases of the junction left unmatched. CDR3 sequence: CASSPGGTDTQYF. DNA of the CDR3: TGCGCCAGCAGCCCCGGGGGGACAGATACGCAGTATTTT. The variable domain in full, with the rest retrieved from reference TRBV5-1 and TRBJ2-3, is KAGVTQTPRYLIKTRGQQVTLSCSPISGHRSVSWYQQTPGQGLQFLFEYFSETQRNKGNFPGRFSGRQFSNSRSEMNVSTLELGDSALYLCASSPGGTDTQYFGPGTRLTVL.

The count of this clone is one. CDR3 protein: CASSFPSGDYEQYF. As DNA, the CDR3 is TGTGCCAGCAGTTTCCCTAGCGGGGACTACGAGCAGTACTTC. The chain uses TRBV28 and TRBJ2-7; 9 bases map to TRBD2. The J segment lost 3 bases and the V segment lost 3 bases, leaving 3 bases of the junction unmatched. CDR3 length: 14 amino acids. Germline loops: CDR1 MDHEN, CDR2 SYDVKM.

This chain links TRBV5-6 with TRBJ1-2; possible D gene TRBD1, 5 bases. The CDR3 contains 13 residues. Germline CDR1 reads SGHDT; CDR2 reads YYEEEE. Trimming stripped 4 bases from V and 7 bases from J, with 14 bases between. CDR3 protein: CASSPPRQFGYTF. CDR3 nucleotides: TGTGCCAGCAGCCCCCCCCGACAGTTTGGCTACACCTTC. The complete variable domain, with remaining parts taken from reference TRBV5-6 and TRBJ1-2, reads DAGVTQSPTHLIKTRGQQVTLRCSPKSGHDTVSWYQQALGQGPQFIFQYYEEEERQRGNFPDRFSGHQFPNYSSELNVNALLLGDSALYLCASSPPRQFGYTFGSGTRLTVV.

This clone showed up just once. The J gene is TRBJ1-2, the V gene TRBV6-5; tentatively, D is TRBD1 (5 bases). Germline V lookup: CDR1 MNHEY, CDR2 SVGAGI. V lost 6 bases and J lost 4, with 15 bases in between. This CDR3 has 14 residues. The CDR3 nucleotides read TGTGCCAGCAGAACAGGATCCGTAAGCTATGGCTACACCTTC. Encoded protein: CASRTGSVSYGYTF.

Only a few counts were recorded for this clone. The rearrangement links TRBV5-1 to TRBJ2-6; 13 bases are a match to TRBD2. Looked up from germline, CDR1 is SGHRS and CDR2 is YFSETQ. The CDR3 has 20 amino acids. J gave up 4 bases and V 4 bases, and 14 bases lay outside the gene matches. CDR3 sequence reads: CASSPTILAGGRTGANVLTF. CDR3 nucleotides: TGCGCCAGCAGCCCGACGATACTAGCGGGAGGGCGTACCGGGGCCAACGTCCTGACTTTC.

This chain connects TRBV5-4 to TRBJ1-1, with D tentatively TRBD1 (5 bases). V was trimmed by 4 bases and J by 10 bases, leaving 20 bases between them. Germline V gene data show CDR1 as SGHNT and CDR2 as YYREEE (reference sequence). The CDR3 length is 14 residues. The CDR3, as DNA: TGTGCCAGCAGCCACTTCCCGGGGCCCACCCCAGCTTTCTTT. It yields the protein CASSHFPGPTPAFF.

This clone is a singleton in its sample. The sample carries other DNA sequences with the same CDR3. The chain joins TRBV14 to TRBJ2-7; D gene ambiguous. V was shortened by 1 base and J by 3 bases, with 4 bases between the two germline ends. CDR1 is SGHDN, CDR2 FVKESK, per germline. The CDR3 covers 12 residues. The CDR3 DNA is TGTGCCAGCAGCCAAGTCGGCTACGAGCAGTACTTC. Translated: CASSQVGYEQYF.

This clone occurred once. The J gene is TRBJ1-2, the V gene TRBV21-1; TRBD1, as called in the table, went unchecked against the DNA. TRBV21-1 constitutes a pseudogene. The CDR3 extends over 17 amino acids. CDR3 sequence reads: CASSKDSQDKPDYGYTF. For the CDR3, the DNA is TGTGCCAGCAGCAAAGATTCCCAGGACAAACCCGACTATGGCTACACCTTC.

The chain is built from TRBV12-3 or TRBV12-4 and TRBJ2-1; D gene unclear. CDR3 length: 12 amino acids. The V end was cut by 4 bases, the J end by 8 bases, with 9 bases between. The CDR3 coding sequence is TGTGCCAGCAGTTCGCTTCCCCATGAGCAGTTCTTC. It translates to CASSSLPHEQFF.